This entry features one TCR beta chain sequence. Its antigen is unidentified. The protocol was immunoSEQ multiplex PCR, while the TCRdb copy is restricted to in-frame clones and leaves out a portion. The repertoire holds under 65,000 clones, with about 85% as singletons. The CDR3 covers 12 residues. Germline loops: CDR1 SGHTA, CDR2 FQGTGA. Trimming took 0 bases from V and 4 from J, leaving 3 bases between them. This entry is derived from a study of T cells in localized non-small cell lung cancer. Study-level points and caveats: A median of about 58 of the top 100 tumor clones appeared in adjacent lung, which was paired and uninvolved. Without multi-region sequencing, intratumor heterogeneity could not be excluded. Adjacent uninvolved lung had the highest clonality, suggesting focused antigen responses. Overall survival was longer when the density of T cells in the blood was higher.

The TCR was taken from a female donor aged 60 or older with stage II squamous cell lung carcinoma. The rearrangement uses TRBV7-3 and TRBJ1-2; D gene ambiguous. The material was peripheral blood, obtained before any cancer treatment. The CDR3 DNA reads as TGTGCCAGCAGCTTAACGACCTATGGCTACACCTTC. Protein product: CASSLTTYGYTF.